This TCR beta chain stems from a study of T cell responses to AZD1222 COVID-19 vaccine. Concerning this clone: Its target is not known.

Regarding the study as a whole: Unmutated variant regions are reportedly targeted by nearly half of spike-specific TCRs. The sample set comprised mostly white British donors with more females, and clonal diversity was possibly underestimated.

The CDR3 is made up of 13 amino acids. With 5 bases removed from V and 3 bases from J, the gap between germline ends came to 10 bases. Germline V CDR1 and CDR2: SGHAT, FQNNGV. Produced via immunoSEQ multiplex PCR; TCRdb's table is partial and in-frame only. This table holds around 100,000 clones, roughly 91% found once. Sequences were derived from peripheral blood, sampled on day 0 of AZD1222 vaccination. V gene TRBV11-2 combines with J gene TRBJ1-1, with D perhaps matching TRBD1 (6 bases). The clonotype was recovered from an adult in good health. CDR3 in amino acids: CASSLQGYTEAFF. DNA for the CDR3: TGTGCCAGCAGCCTACAGGGTTACACTGAAGCTTTCTTT.